Listed below are T cell receptor beta chains from one sample, sequenced in a study of monozygotic twins with inflammatory bowel disease. After re-calling the 5' RACE reads, TCRdb lists one entry per CDR3 protein, DNA absent. The listing records more than 300,000 distinct CDR3 sequences. The material sequenced was blood. These receptors all come from a human donor with ulcerative colitis or Crohn's disease, or a healthy co-twin of an affected twin (not recorded which). Each CDR3 is given with its conserved first and last residue. The order of the fields is J gene, V gene, CDR3 protein.

>TRBJ2-7|TRBV4-3
CASSQGTGSRQGVYEQYF
>TRBJ2-2|TRBV5-4
CASSQVGGLNTGELFF
>TRBJ2-3|TRBV6-4
CASLHPGPKNTDTQYF
>TRBJ2-7|TRBV5-1
CASSYGLAGISYEQYF
>TRBJ1-3|TRBV7-2
CASTTPRGRGNTIYF
>TRBJ1-5|TRBV5-1
CASSLWALRGLNQPQHF
>TRBJ1-2|TRBV29-1
CSATDNVGADYGYTF
>TRBJ2-7|TRBV28
CASTTLAGGISYEQYF
>TRBJ1-5|TRBV10-3
CAISVEGSVQPQHF
>TRBJ2-1|TRBV15
CATSIGRDHNEQFF
>TRBJ2-3|TRBV5-6
CASSFLAGDPTDTQYF
>TRBJ2-7|TRBV5-4
CASSLRGENYEQYF
>TRBJ2-5|TRBV5-6
CASSLSPSGGQETQYF
>TRBJ2-3|TRBV24-1
CATNDKGLTDTQYF
>TRBJ2-1|TRBV24-1
CATSVGSYNEQFF
>TRBJ1-4|TRBV3-1
CASSPLQGGKLFF
>TRBJ2-1|TRBV7-2
CASSSSGGFIANEQFF
>TRBJ2-1|TRBV5-4
CASSSHGLAVINEQFF
>TRBJ2-1|TRBV9
CASSITGHNNEQFF
>TRBJ2-2|TRBV7-9
CASGGELGGPTGELFF
>TRBJ1-6|TRBV6-1
CASSRGTQTNSPLHF
>TRBJ2-7|TRBV6-1
CASRRDREYEQYF
>TRBJ2-5|TRBV4-2
CASSQEEQRSVTQYF
>TRBJ2-1|TRBV29-1
CSGSRQGIYNEQFF
>TRBJ1-6|TRBV7-9
CASRGGGETRNSPLHF
>TRBJ1-1|TRBV11-1
CASSQSLQRAFF
>TRBJ2-3|TRBV10-2
CASSQSDTQYF
>TRBJ1-6|TRBV6-5
CASSFTWDSNSPLHF
>TRBJ2-1|TRBV7-2
CASSKGVAYNEQFF
>TRBJ1-5|TRBV5-5
CASSSRGALNQPQHF
>TRBJ2-1|TRBV5-1
CASSLSGENNEQFF
>TRBJ2-3|TRBV12-3/TRBV12-4
CASSRRADTQYF
>TRBJ2-1|TRBV10-2
CASRGLYNEQFF
>TRBJ2-3|TRBV29-1
CSVAGRTDTQYF
>TRBJ2-1|TRBV18
CASSPALAGVEQFF
>TRBJ1-2|TRBV5-5
CASSLSTEVLGYTF
>TRBJ2-7|TRBV27
CASSSRTTYEQYF
>TRBJ2-1|TRBV5-4
CASKKAGTGYNEQFF
>TRBJ1-2|TRBV4-3
CASRYRDRGGYTF
>TRBJ2-1|TRBV12-3/TRBV12-4
CASSLVLAGVNEQFF
>TRBJ2-2|TRBV7-9
CASSLVDGGELFF
>TRBJ1-2|TRBV7-2
CASSLHNNLNYGYTF
>TRBJ2-5|TRBV18
CASSPAGGKETQYF